The 27 T cell receptor beta chains below were found in one sample sequenced in a study of T cell clusters in autoimmune cytopenias. Each sample's input was 200 to 300 ng genomic DNA, 30,000 to 45,000 genome equivalents. TRB rearrangements were amplified by touch-down multiplex PCR with mixed TRB-A/B primers. TCRdb reprocessed the multiplex PCR reads and keeps a single row for each CDR3 protein, giving no DNA. The table for this sample gives 3,000 to 3,500 distinct CDR3 sequences. The sample taken for sequencing was peripheral blood. Receptors were obtained from a human donor with an autoimmune cytopenia, with autoimmune hepatitis or in good health (not recorded which).

This clonotype counts as medium-sized (0.01 to 0.1%) by frequency. The chain recombines TRBV5-5 with TRBJ1-2. CDR1 and CDR2 (germline): SGHKS, YYEKEE (reference sequence). The CDR3 has 14 residues. Here the CDR3 reads CASSLTLYALGYTF.

The V and J genes are TRBV6-5 and TRBJ2-5. This CDR3 comprises 13 residues. Germline CDR1 is MNHEY and CDR2 is SVGAGI. The CDR3: CASSYSDKETQYF.

The V gene is TRBV5-1, the J gene TRBJ2-7. This CDR3 is built from 13 residues. From germline, CDR1 is SGHRS and CDR2 YFSETQ. This CDR3 is CASSWGPSYEQYF.

This clonotype is medium-sized by frequency. This chain links TRBV7-9 with TRBJ1-1; as DNA is missing, the TRBD1 call by TCRdb cannot be tested. The CDR3 consists of 18 residues. Germline V gene data show CDR1 as SEHNR and CDR2 as FQNEAQ (reference sequence). CDR3 residues: CASSLVSSQGAGDTEAFF.

The CDR3 loop reads CASSLTGANYEQYF. The chain is built from TRBV7-6 and TRBJ2-7; TCRdb's D call, TRBD1, is unchecked because there is no DNA. The CDR3 is 14 amino acids. Germline V gene data show CDR1 as SGHVS and CDR2 as FNYEAQ. The full variable domain, its missing parts supplied by reference TRBV7-6 and TRBJ2-7, is GAGVSQSPRYKVTKRGQDVALRCDPISGHVSLYWYRQALGQGPEFLTYFNYEAQQDKSGLPNDRFSAERPEGSISTLTIQRTEQRDSAMYRCASSLTGANYEQYFGPGTRLTVT.

This clonotype shows up as medium-sized (0.01 to 0.1%) by frequency. The chain employs TRBV30 and TRBJ1-1; checking the TCRdb D call of TRBD1 is not possible without DNA. This CDR3 is 12 amino acids long. Germline values: CDR1 GTSNPN, CDR2 SVGIG (reference sequence). CDR3 sequence: CAWSEGYTEAFF.

Judged by frequency, this clonotype is medium-sized. This sequence joins TRBV15 and TRBJ2-7. The CDR3 is 14 amino acids. Germline-derived CDR1 and CDR2 are LNHNV and YYDKDF (reference sequence). This chain's CDR3 is CATSRDYTDYEQYF.

This clonotype shows up as medium-sized (0.01 to 0.1%) by frequency. The V gene is TRBV7-6, the J gene TRBJ1-5. CDR1 is SGHVS, CDR2 FNYEAQ, per germline. This CDR3 spans 13 amino acids. The CDR3 is CASSLFSNQPQHF.

This clonotype is classed as medium-sized by frequency. The CDR3 spells CASSLSAGDRVYEQYF. The rearrangement links TRBV27 to TRBJ2-7; the TRBD1 assignment by TCRdb is unverifiable without DNA. Germline loops: CDR1 MNHEY, CDR2 SMNVEV (reference sequence). The CDR3 has 16 residues.

V usage is TRBV5-1 and J usage is TRBJ2-2; without DNA, the TCRdb call of TRBD2 cannot be checked. The CDR3 covers 18 residues. Germline V lookup: CDR1 SGHRS, CDR2 YFSETQ. This chain's CDR3 is CASSSRLSYGRNTGELFF.

Its frequency marks this clonotype as medium-sized. The rearrangement uses TRBV11-2 and TRBJ2-3; TCRdb returns TRBD2, unconfirmable since there is no DNA. Germline V CDR1 and CDR2: SGHAT, FQNNGV. This CDR3 contains 16 residues. CDR3 region: CASSFRLAAQTDTQYF.

The chain uses TRBV20-1 and TRBJ2-4; the D gene TCRdb calls, TRBD1, cannot be checked with no DNA. The CDR3 has 14 amino acids. Germline CDR1 DFQATT, CDR2 SNEGSKA (reference sequence). The CDR3 region is CSATDRLAKNIQYF.

The chain joins TRBV5-4 to TRBJ2-1; no DNA is available, so the TRBD1 call from TCRdb remains unchecked. CDR3 size: 12 residues. CDR1 and CDR2 from the germline V gene are SGHNT and YYREEE (reference sequence). The CDR3 loop reads CASSPWGGEQFF.

The chain links TRBV18 to TRBJ1-6; the TCRdb D gene call, TRBD1, has no DNA to confirm it. The germline V gene encodes CDR1 KGHSH and CDR2 LQKENI. The CDR3 length is 18 residues. The chain's CDR3 is CASSPQQTGGYLGSPLHF.

This sequence joins TRBV20-1 and TRBJ1-2; TCRdb selects TRBD1, and the lack of DNA leaves this call unchecked. Germline V gene sequence: CDR1 DFQATT, CDR2 SNEGSKA (reference sequence). This CDR3 has 13 amino acids. The CDR3 here is CSARSRDNYGYTF.

This chain links TRBV10-3 with TRBJ2-2. The germline V gene has CDR1 ENHRY and CDR2 SYGVKD. The CDR3 sequence is 12 residues long. The CDR3 reads CAIRRNTGELFF.

This clonotype is identified as medium-sized from frequency. The V call is TRBV19, the J call TRBJ1-6. The CDR3 has 15 amino acids. Germline-derived CDR1 and CDR2 are LNHDA and SQIVND (reference sequence). This chain's CDR3 is CASSINKVLDSPLHF.

This sequence joins TRBV10-3 and TRBJ2-1; the TCRdb D gene call, TRBD2, has no DNA to confirm it. The CDR3 is 15 residues long. Germline V lookup: CDR1 ENHRY, CDR2 SYGVKD. The CDR3 spells CAIKGTSGVYNEQFF.

By frequency, this clonotype registers medium-sized. V and J are TRBV30 and TRBJ1-6. This CDR3 has 14 amino acids. The germline V gene has CDR1 GTSNPN and CDR2 SVGIG (reference sequence). The CDR3 reads CAWRKKKGNSPLHF.

This clonotype is labeled medium-sized based on frequency. The J gene is TRBJ1-1, the V gene TRBV12-3 or TRBV12-4; TCRdb outputs TRBD1, but without DNA this stays unchecked. This CDR3 contains 15 residues. CDR3 protein: CASRTIRDTNTEAFF.

The rearrangement links TRBV6-5 to TRBJ1-6. CDR1 is MNHEY and CDR2 is SVGAGI in the germline V gene. The CDR3 extends over 16 amino acids. This CDR3 reads CASWGDYGNRNSPLHF.

V is TRBV12-3 or TRBV12-4 and J is TRBJ2-1; TCRdb's D call, TRBD2, is unchecked because there is no DNA. The CDR3 loop spans 15 amino acids. CDR3 in amino acids: CASSSPGGSYNEQFF.

This clonotype is classed as medium-sized by frequency. The rearrangement joins TRBV6-5 to TRBJ1-2; as DNA is missing, the TRBD1 call by TCRdb cannot be tested. Germline V gives CDR1 MNHEY, CDR2 SVGAGI. The length of the CDR3 is 15 residues. This CDR3 reads CASSYSGDRVYGYTF.

This clonotype is labeled medium-sized based on frequency. This sequence joins TRBV5-6 and TRBJ2-7. Germline V gene sequence: CDR1 SGHDT, CDR2 YYEEEE. The CDR3 totals 12 residues. The CDR3 is CASSLAAYEQYF.

V is TRBV20-1 and J is TRBJ2-2; TCRdb's D call of TRBD1 is untestable without DNA. Per the germline V gene, CDR1 is DFQATT and CDR2 is SNEGSKA (reference sequence). The length of the CDR3 is 14 residues. The CDR3 protein is CSARDYLGIGELFF.

This clonotype is medium-sized by frequency. This chain connects TRBV5-6 to TRBJ1-2. The germline gives CDR1 SGHDT, CDR2 YYEEEE. CDR3 length: 12 residues. The chain's CDR3 is CASSLVAYGYTF. The full variable domain, its missing parts supplied by reference TRBV5-6 and TRBJ1-2, is DAGVTQSPTHLIKTRGQQVTLRCSPKSGHDTVSWYQQALGQGPQFIFQYYEEEERQRGNFPDRFSGHQFPNYSSELNVNALLLGDSALYLCASSLVAYGYTFGSGTRLTVV.

This clonotype is called medium-sized based on its frequency. The chain employs TRBV20-1 and TRBJ1-2; TCRdb picks TRBD1, but there is no DNA to check that call. The CDR3 length is 13 residues. Germline V CDR1 and CDR2: DFQATT, SNEGSKA (reference sequence). The CDR3 loop reads CSATPGQGYGYTF.